This entry concerns a single TCR beta chain. Its antigen remains unidentified. The germline V gene encodes CDR1 SQVTM and CDR2 ANQGSEA. V shed 6 bases, J shed 1 base, and the junction held 2 bases outside the gene matches. The CDR3 has 13 amino acids. The PCR was carried out with 60 Vbeta primers and 13 Jbeta primers. Libraries were prepared by immunoSEQ multiplex PCR; TCRdb keeps only in-frame clonotypes and omits some of them. The data contain some 120,000 clones, around 80% of them singletons. The sample belongs to a study of cytomegalovirus exposure and HLA in healthy donors. Study-wide results and limits: Productive status was seen about 87% or about 30% of the time for most TCR beta V segments in an earlier analysis.

This rearrangement joins TRBV29-1 to TRBJ1-2; 10 nucleotides agree with TRBD1. The origin of this receptor is a woman aged 25 to 39 in good health and CMV-seronegative. The specimen was PBMCs. CDR3 loop: CSVGQGGNYGYTF. For the CDR3, the DNA is TGCAGCGTAGGACAGGGGGGTAACTATGGCTACACCTTC.